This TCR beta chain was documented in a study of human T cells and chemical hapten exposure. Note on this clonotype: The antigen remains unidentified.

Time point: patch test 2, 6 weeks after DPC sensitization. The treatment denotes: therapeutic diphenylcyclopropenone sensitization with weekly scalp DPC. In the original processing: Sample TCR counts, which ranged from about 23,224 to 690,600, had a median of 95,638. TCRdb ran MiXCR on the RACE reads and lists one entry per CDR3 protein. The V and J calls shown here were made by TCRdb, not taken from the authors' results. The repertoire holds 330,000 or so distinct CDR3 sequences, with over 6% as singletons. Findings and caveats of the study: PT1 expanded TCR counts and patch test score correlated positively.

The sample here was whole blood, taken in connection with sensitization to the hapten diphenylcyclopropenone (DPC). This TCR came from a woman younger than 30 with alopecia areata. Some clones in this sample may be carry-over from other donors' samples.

CDR3 nucleotides: TGCGCCAGCAGCTTGGCTGTTGGGCTAGCGGGCTCCTACGAGCAGTACTTC. Translated: CASSLAVGLAGSYEQYF. The chain links TRBV5-1 to TRBJ2-7; TRBD2 aligns across 8 bases. Germline V gene sequence: CDR1 SGHRS, CDR2 YFSETQ. The CDR3 is 17 residues long. J gave up 0 bases and V 0 bases, and 8 bases lay outside the gene matches.